This TCR beta chain was obtained from a study of neoadjuvant anti-PD-1 for oral cavity cancer. Background on the study: Patients without progression got a fourth dose around day 43.

Blood libraries mostly used about 0.5 ug genomic DNA, six replicates each. Measured with immunoSEQ multiplex PCR; TCRdb has only the in-frame clones, and not every one. The data hold roughly 14,000 clones, with 62% observed a single time. V lost 2 bases and J 0 bases, leaving 4 bases between the germline ends. The CDR3 is 13 residues long. Germline CDR1 and CDR2: MNHEY and SMNVEV (reference sequence). Patients had HPV-negative, locally advanced oral cavity squamous cell carcinoma. Sequencing used PBMCs, obtained before nivolumab (anti-PD-1) treatment. The rearrangement joins TRBV27 to TRBJ1-1; D not certain. This receptor was identified in a person aged 35 to 85 with oral cavity squamous cell carcinoma. CDR3 amino acids: CASSLDLNTEAFF. In nucleotides, the CDR3 is TGTGCCAGCAGTTTAGACCTGAACACTGAAGCTTTCTTT.